The 31 T cell receptor beta chains in this list originate from one sample, sequenced in a study of glioma-infiltrating T cells after dendritic cell vaccination. Measured with immunoSEQ multiplex PCR; TCRdb has only the in-frame clones, and not every one. This sample yields over 80,000 clones, of which 70% to 90% are seen a single time; 3% to 3.5% belongs to the top ten. The material sequenced was blood, taken before dendritic cell vaccination. These receptors originate from a human donor with glioblastoma.

This clone was counted a single time. In DNA form, the CDR3 reads TGTGCCAGCAGTTTAAGACTAGCGAGCTACAATGAGCAGTTCTTC. Encoded protein: CASSLRLASYNEQFF. The chain has TRBV27 and TRBJ2-1; 8 bases match TRBD2. Germline lookup yields CDR1 MNHEY and CDR2 SMNVEV (reference sequence). The CDR3 is 15 residues long. J gave up 3 bases and V 2 bases, and 3 bases lay outside the gene matches.

As DNA, the CDR3 is TGCGCCAGCAGCCCGGAACTAGCGGGGGGGAATGAGCAGTTCTTC. Translation gives CASSPELAGGNEQFF. V and J are TRBV5-1 and TRBJ2-1; 13 nucleotides match TRBD2. V lost 4 bases and J lost 7; bases outside the gene matches: 5. The CDR3 loop spans 15 amino acids. CDR1 and CDR2 (germline): SGHRS, YFSETQ.

The rearrangement uses TRBV4-1 and TRBJ2-1; TRBD1 agrees at 9 bases. V dropped 1 base and J dropped 8; count of bases not matched to a gene: 12. In germline, CDR1 is MGHRA, CDR2 YSYEKL. The CDR3 covers 17 residues. CDR3 DNA: TGCGCCAGCAGCCAAGGACAGGGGGGGAGGGCCGTGGATGAGCAGTTCTTC. This encodes CASSQGQGGRAVDEQFF.

This clone appeared a few times. The chain links TRBV6-5 to TRBJ1-2; 8 positions match TRBD1. Trimming cost V 3 bases and J 4 bases; bases outside gene matches: 7. The V gene's germline CDR1 is MNHEY and CDR2 SVGAGI. This CDR3 is 15 amino acids long. In nucleotides, the CDR3 is TGTGCCAGCAGTTATGAAGGACAGGGTCTCTATGGCTACACCTTC. This gives the protein CASSYEGQGLYGYTF.

The V gene is TRBV15, the J gene TRBJ1-3; D gene uncertain. The CDR3 covers 13 residues. Trimming left V 3 bases short and J 0 bases short, with 3 bases between. Germline V gene data show CDR1 as LNHNV and CDR2 as YYDKDF (reference sequence). This chain's CDR3 is CATSSSSGNTIYF. The CDR3 bases are TGTGCCACCAGCAGCAGCTCTGGAAACACCATATATTTT.

The genes are TRBV6-4 and TRBJ2-5; no clear D gene. With the DNA end fitting TRBJ2-7 better, the J assignment may be wrong. The CDR3 totals 10 residues. Germline V gene data show CDR1 as MRHNA and CDR2 as SNTAGT. CDR3 sequence (DNA): TGTGCCAGCAGGTCTCTCGAGCAGTACTTC. Its protein is CASRSLEQYF.

The gene calls are TRBV7-3 and TRBJ2-2; 10 positions agree with TRBD2. This CDR3 has 17 residues. The trim removed 2 bases at V and 4 bases at J, leaving 7 bases unmatched. CDR1 is SGHTA and CDR2 is FQGTGA in the germline V gene. CDR3 region: CASSLLPSGSSTGELFF. The CDR3 nucleotides read TGTGCCAGCAGCTTATTGCCTAGCGGGAGTTCCACCGGGGAGCTGTTTTTT.

This sequence joins TRBV19 and TRBJ1-5; TRBD1 is a possible D gene (5 bases). Germline V lookup: CDR1 LNHDA, CDR2 SQIVND (reference sequence). The CDR3 contains 15 residues. V dropped 5 bases and J dropped 0 bases, with 11 bases sitting between them. The chain's CDR3 is CASSPQDSSNQPQHF. CDR3 DNA: TGTGCCAGTAGTCCACAAGACAGTAGCAATCAGCCCCAGCATTTT.

The chain joins TRBV6-1 to TRBJ2-3, with TRBD2 matching 9 bases. Per germline, CDR1 MNHNS and CDR2 SASEGT. V lost 7 bases to trimming and J lost 0 bases; unmatched junction nucleotides: 2. This CDR3 region has 14 residues. The CDR3 region is CASTGLASTDTQYF. CDR3 in DNA: TGTGCCAGCACTGGACTAGCGAGCACAGATACGCAGTATTTT.

The V and J genes are TRBV6-5 and TRBJ1-5; TRBD1 might be the D (5 bases). Germline CDR1 is MNHEY and CDR2 is SVGAGI. The CDR3 contains 14 residues. Trimming stripped 2 bases from V and 9 bases from J, with 14 bases between. The CDR3 bases are TGTGCCAGCAGTTACGGTGGCCCAGGGCGGCCCCAGCATTTT. Amino acid sequence: CASSYGGPGRPQHF.

The chain carries TRBV19 and TRBJ2-7, with 10 bases identical to TRBD1. CDR3 size: 15 residues. The V gene's germline CDR1 is LNHDA and CDR2 SQIVND (reference sequence). V was clipped by 1 base and J by 0 bases; unmatched bases: 0. The CDR3 protein is CASSIGTGGSYEQYF. The CDR3, as DNA: TGTGCCAGTAGTATAGGGACAGGGGGCTCCTACGAGCAGTACTTC. Based on the CDR3 plus reference TRBV19 and TRBJ2-7, the full variable domain is DGGITQSPKYLFRKEGQNVTLSCEQNLNHDAMYWYRQDPGQGLRLIYYSQIVNDFQKGDIAEGYSVSREKKESFPLTVTSAQKNPTAFYLCASSIGTGGSYEQYFGPGTRLTVT.

The V and J genes are TRBV2 and TRBJ2-1; D may be TRBD1 (5 bases). This CDR3 contains 13 residues. Trimming took 1 base from V and 12 from J, leaving 13 bases between them. Germline V gene lookup returns CDR1 SNHLY and CDR2 FYNNEI. The CDR3 region has the DNA TGTGCCAGCAGTGAAGAAAGGGGCAGGCCGCAGTTCTTC. Amino acid sequence: CASSEERGRPQFF.

The chain carries TRBV27 and TRBJ2-1; D is unclear. The CDR3 runs to 13 residues. From germline, CDR1 is MNHEY and CDR2 SMNVEV (reference sequence). Trimming left V 8 bases short and J 10 bases short, with 18 bases between. CDR3 sequence: CASSSRSGGEQFF. CDR3 DNA sequence: TGTGCCAGCTCCTCTAGGTCGGGTGGAGAGCAGTTCTTC.

The chain uses TRBV5-1 and TRBJ1-4, with D uncertain. Trimming removed 2 bases from V and 0 bases from J, with 11 bases in between. This CDR3 is 16 amino acids long. Per germline, CDR1 SGHRS and CDR2 YFSETQ. CDR3 in amino acids: CASSLIGGSTNEKLFF. CDR3 coding DNA: TGCGCCAGCAGCTTAATCGGTGGTTCAACTAATGAAAAACTGTTTTTT.

The V and J genes are TRBV19 and TRBJ2-5, with 8 positions matching TRBD1. This CDR3 has 16 amino acids. CDR1 is LNHDA and CDR2 is SQIVND in the germline V gene (reference sequence). V lost 5 bases to trimming and J lost 1 base; unmatched junction nucleotides: 9. The CDR3 loop reads CASSLSAGTGQETQYF. CDR3 nucleotide sequence: TGTGCCAGTAGTCTTTCCGCCGGGACAGGCCAAGAGACCCAGTACTTC.

J is TRBJ2-1 and V is TRBV5-1; D is possibly TRBD1 (6 bases). The CDR3 length is 15 residues. The V and J ends lost 3 bases and 0 bases respectively, with 10 bases between them. Germline lookup yields CDR1 SGHRS and CDR2 YFSETQ. The CDR3 DNA is TGCGCCAGCAGCTATGACAGGAGCTCCTACAATGAGCAGTTCTTC. It codes for CASSYDRSSYNEQFF. Full variable domain (remainder filled in from reference TRBV5-1 and TRBJ2-1): KAGVTQTPRYLIKTRGQQVTLSCSPISGHRSVSWYQQTPGQGLQFLFEYFSETQRNKGNFPGRFSGRQFSNSRSEMNVSTLELGDSALYLCASSYDRSSYNEQFFGPGTRLTVL.

The V gene is TRBV27, the J gene TRBJ2-1; TRBD2 matches 9 bases. Germline lookup yields CDR1 MNHEY and CDR2 SMNVEV (reference sequence). This CDR3 is 16 amino acids long. V shed 7 bases and J 9 bases; nucleotides not matched to a gene: 16. CDR3 DNA sequence: TGTGCCAGCAAGGCCGGGGTTTGGCGGGAGGGTGGTGAGCAGTTCTTC. Its translation is CASKAGVWREGGEQFF.

The V and J genes are TRBV4-1 and TRBJ1-5, with 10 positions matching TRBD1. Looked up from germline, CDR1 is MGHRA and CDR2 is YSYEKL. The J segment lost 4 bases and the V segment lost 0 bases, leaving 9 bases of the junction unmatched. The CDR3 consists of 18 residues. The CDR3 DNA is TGCGCCAGCAGCCAAGATCTACCGGGACAGGGGCTTAATCAGCCCCAGCATTTT. The encoded protein is CASSQDLPGQGLNQPQHF.

The chain couples TRBV19 to TRBJ2-1, with 7 positions matching TRBD2. The CDR3 has 15 amino acids. The V gene's germline CDR1 is LNHDA and CDR2 SQIVND (reference sequence). V lost 0 bases, J lost 2 bases, and 1 base stayed unmatched. CDR3: CASSIELAPYNEQFF. The CDR3 region has the DNA TGTGCCAGTAGTATAGAACTAGCGCCCTACAATGAGCAGTTCTTC.

J is TRBJ1-1 and V is TRBV29-1, with 7 bases aligning to TRBD1. Trimming took 7 bases from V and 1 from J; bases not matched to a gene: 6. CDR3 length equals 13 residues. Germline V gives CDR1 SQVTM, CDR2 ANQGSEA. Written as DNA, the CDR3 is TGCAGCGCCTCGGGACAGCAGAACACTGAAGCTTTCTTT. This translates into CSASGQQNTEAFF.

The V and J genes are TRBV5-1 and TRBJ2-1, with 7 positions matching TRBD2. Trimming took 0 bases from V and 0 from J; bases not matched to a gene: 0. Germline assignment: CDR1 SGHRS and CDR2 YFSETQ. The CDR3 has 15 residues. CDR3 in DNA: TGCGCCAGCAGCTTGGGGACTAGCTCCTACAATGAGCAGTTCTTC. Its translation is CASSLGTSSYNEQFF.

The rearrangement uses TRBV6-6 and TRBJ2-3; no clear D gene. This CDR3 has 12 residues. Germline V gives CDR1 MNHNY, CDR2 SVGAGI (reference sequence). The germline V and J ends were trimmed by 2 bases and 9 bases, with 9 bases remaining between them. As DNA, the CDR3 is TGTGCCAGCAGTTACGCGGCTGGGACGCAGTATTTT. It encodes CASSYAAGTQYF.

This rearrangement joins TRBV13 to TRBJ1-6; 8 bases agree with TRBD1. CDR1 is PRHDT, CDR2 FYEKMQ, per germline (reference sequence). The V segment lost 5 bases and the J segment 9 bases; nucleotides outside the gene matches: 9. The CDR3 sequence is 15 residues long. As DNA, the CDR3 is TGTGCCAGCAGCGAAGGACAGGGAGTGGCTTCACCCCTCCACTTT. Protein sequence: CASSEGQGVASPLHF.

The V call is TRBV4-1, the J call TRBJ2-7, with D possibly TRBD1 on 6 matching bases. Trimming took 0 bases from V and 5 from J, leaving 11 bases between them. Per germline, CDR1 MGHRA and CDR2 YSYEKL. The CDR3 sequence is 14 residues long. Here the CDR3 DNA reads TGCGCCAGCAGCCAAGATTTCCCAGGGGACGAGCAGTACTTC. It is translated as CASSQDFPGDEQYF.

The V call is TRBV30, the J call TRBJ1-2; D gene ambiguous. The CDR3 covers 15 residues. Germline loops: CDR1 GTSNPN, CDR2 SVGIG (reference sequence). Trimming removed 0 bases from V and 0 bases from J, with 11 bases in between. CDR3 protein: CAWSVIGRANYGYTF. CDR3 DNA: TGTGCCTGGAGTGTCATAGGTCGGGCTAACTATGGCTACACCTTC.

The V gene is TRBV28, the J gene TRBJ1-5, with 8 bases aligning to TRBD1. Germline V gene sequence: CDR1 MDHEN, CDR2 SYDVKM. Germline trimming cut 4 bases from V and 0 bases from J; bases unmatched to any gene: 8. This CDR3 contains 17 residues. The CDR3 here is CASSSGQGAYSNQPQHF. The CDR3 bases are TGTGCCAGCAGTTCCGGACAGGGTGCATATAGCAATCAGCCCCAGCATTTT.

This clone was observed a single time. The same CDR3 arises from other DNA sequences in this sample as well. J is TRBJ2-3 and V is TRBV5-1, with TRBD2 matching 9 bases. The V gene's germline CDR1 is SGHRS and CDR2 YFSETQ. CDR3 length: 15 amino acids. V lost 1 base to trimming and J lost 0 bases; unmatched junction nucleotides: 0. CDR3 loop: CASSLTSGSTDTQYF. The CDR3 nucleotides are TGCGCCAGCAGCTTGACTAGCGGGAGCACAGATACGCAGTATTTT.

This rearrangement joins TRBV10-1 to TRBJ2-1; 11 bases match TRBD2. CDR1 and CDR2 (germline): WNHNN, SYGVQD (reference sequence). This CDR3 is 15 amino acids long. Trimming cost V 4 bases and J 4 bases; bases outside gene matches: 3. CDR3: CASSAASGGYNEQFF. The CDR3 DNA sequence: TGCGCCAGCAGTGCGGCTAGCGGGGGGTACAATGAGCAGTTCTTC.

The V call is TRBV5-1, the J call TRBJ1-5; the D is unclear. CDR1 is SGHRS, CDR2 YFSETQ, per germline. V was pared by 4 bases and J by 7 bases, with 12 bases between. This CDR3 has 13 amino acids. CDR3: CASSPAGEQPQHF. In DNA, the CDR3 is TGCGCCAGCAGCCCCGCCGGAGAACAGCCCCAGCATTTT.

This clone has a handful of counts. The gene calls are TRBV5-6 and TRBJ1-3; the match to TRBD1 covers 7 bases. The length of the CDR3 is 17 residues. With V trimmed by 4 bases and J by 5 bases, 15 bases remained unmatched. Germline assignment: CDR1 SGHDT and CDR2 YYEEEE. CDR3 amino acids: CASSPTPHRGFRNTIYF. CDR3 nucleotides: TGTGCCAGCAGCCCAACCCCCCACAGGGGATTCAGAAACACCATATATTTT.

This clone was seen a single time. The chain joins TRBV5-8 to TRBJ1-1, with TRBD1 matching over 8 bases. The CDR3 length is 15 residues. V lost 4 bases to trimming and J lost 4 bases; unmatched junction nucleotides: 9. CDR1 and CDR2 from the germline V gene are SGHTS and YDEGEE. CDR3 nucleotides: TGTGCCAGCAGCACTCAGGGGGCGCGGGGCACTGAAGCTTTCTTT. Translation gives CASSTQGARGTEAFF.